This T cell receptor (beta chain) is drawn from a study of T cells in narcolepsy. This clone has a handful of counts. Antigen specificity is unknown. Whole-study findings and limits: Same-patient CSF and blood CD4+ T cell clonotypes included HCRT-specific and TRIB2-specific autoreactive ones. Autoreactive clonotypes reportedly recurred in blood of same and different patients, not controls. Autoreactive clone sequences were missing from some blood memory CD4+ repertoires.

Germline V CDR1 and CDR2: MDHEN, SYDVKM. The length of the CDR3 is 15 residues. V dropped 3 bases and J dropped 2; count of bases not matched to a gene: 0. TCRdb keeps only in-frame clones here, not all; method: immunoSEQ multiplex PCR. Of 25,000 to 35,000 clones listed, under 85% are singletons. The clonotype comes from a human donor with narcolepsy. The chain links TRBV28 to TRBJ2-6; 8 positions agree with TRBD1. Input material: CD45RA- memory CD4+ T cells from PBMCs. Here the CDR3 reads CASSLTGAGANVLTF. The CDR3 DNA is TGTGCCAGCAGTTTGACAGGGGCTGGGGCCAACGTCCTGACTTTC. Full variable domain (remainder filled in from reference TRBV28 and TRBJ2-6): DVKVTQSSRYLVKRTGEKVFLECVQDMDHENMFWYRQDPGLGLRLIYFSYDVKMKEKGDIPEGYSVSREKKERFSLILESASTNQTSMYLCASSLTGAGANVLTFGAGSRLTVL.